This T cell receptor (beta chain) emerged from a study of beta chain features in type 1 diabetes. The sample holds a few counts of this clone. Its antigen is still unknown. Trimming left V 8 bases short and J 7 bases short, with 15 bases between. Germline V gene data show CDR1 as SNHLY and CDR2 as FYNNEI. The CDR3 length is 14 residues. Overall study findings and caveats: A cDNA-based sequencing approach could over-represent cells with high TCR expression. Among all four CD4+ subsets, Type 1 diabetes patients had TCRB CDR3s that were moderately but significantly shorter.

Every bit of the isolated RNA underwent reverse transcription, so sequencing read expressed TCRB transcripts. Clones were sequenced by immunoSEQ multiplex PCR, and TCRdb holds only the in-frame ones, with some missing. The data show over 200,000 clones, approximately 11% seen once. V is TRBV2 and J is TRBJ1-6; D may be TRBD1 (6 bases). The TCR comes from a young man with type 1 diabetes. Sequenced material: naive CD4+ T cells from blood. CDR3 coding DNA: TGTGCCAGCGGCCGGGACAAGGACAATTCACCCCTCCACTTT. Its protein is CASGRDKDNSPLHF. The full variable domain, with the rest looked up from reference TRBV2 and TRBJ1-6, is EPEVTQTPSHQVTQMGQEVILRCVPISNHLYFYWYRQILGQKVEFLVSFYNNEISEKSEIFDDQFSVERPDGSNFTLKIRSTKLEDSAMYFCASGRDKDNSPLHFGNGTRLTVT.